This T cell receptor (beta chain) was sequenced during a study of cytomegalovirus exposure and HLA in healthy donors. Study-wide results and caveats: Productive rates of about 87% or about 30% were seen for most TCR beta V segments in an earlier analysis.

Remarks on this clone: The target antigen is unknown.

The CDR3 has 15 amino acids. Losses at the gene ends were 5 bases for V and 8 bases for J; bases not matched to a gene: 11. Per germline, CDR1 SGHTA and CDR2 FQGNSA. With 60 Vbeta and 13 Jbeta primers, the PCR was carried out. Data came from immunoSEQ multiplex PCR; TCRdb stores just in-frame clones and leaves some out. Seen here are approximately 120,000 clones, just under 70% observed once, and the top ten hold roughly 5.5%. The TCR sequence derives from a woman in her sixties or seventies in good health and CMV-seropositive. The rearrangement joins TRBV7-2 to TRBJ2-1, with 8 bases fitting TRBD2. The sequenced sample was PBMCs. CDR3 protein: CASSLPRGASDEQFF. In nucleotides, the CDR3 is TGTGCCAGCAGCCTCCCGCGGGGGGCCTCGGATGAGCAGTTCTTC.